This T cell receptor (beta chain) was profiled in a study of identical twins. There are a few counts of this clonotype. Germline V lookup: CDR1 SEHNR, CDR2 FQNEAQ (reference sequence). Trimming removed 4 bases at V and 2 bases at J, with 11 bases between. The CDR3 contains 15 residues. MiXCR was run by TCRdb on the 5' RACE reads, yielding one entry per CDR3 protein. The sample holds roughly 570,000 distinct CDR3 sequences, roughly 9.9% seen once. This sample was also put to use in a study of yellow fever vaccine responses in identical twins.

The source material was PBMCs. This TCR was sampled from a woman aged 18-29 years in good health. The chain joins TRBV7-9 to TRBJ2-2; D may be TRBD1 or TRBD2 (5 bases each). The CDR3 sequence is CASSSRGENTGELFF. For the CDR3, the DNA is TGTGCCAGCAGCTCTCGAGGGGAAAACACCGGGGAGCTGTTTTTT. Combining the CDR3 with reference TRBV7-9 and TRBJ2-2 gives the whole variable domain DTGVSQNPRHKITKRGQNVTFRCDPISEHNRLYWYRQTLGQGPEFLTYFQNEAQLEKSRLLSDRFSAERPKGSFSTLEIQRTEQGDSAMYLCASSSRGENTGELFFGEGSRLTVL.